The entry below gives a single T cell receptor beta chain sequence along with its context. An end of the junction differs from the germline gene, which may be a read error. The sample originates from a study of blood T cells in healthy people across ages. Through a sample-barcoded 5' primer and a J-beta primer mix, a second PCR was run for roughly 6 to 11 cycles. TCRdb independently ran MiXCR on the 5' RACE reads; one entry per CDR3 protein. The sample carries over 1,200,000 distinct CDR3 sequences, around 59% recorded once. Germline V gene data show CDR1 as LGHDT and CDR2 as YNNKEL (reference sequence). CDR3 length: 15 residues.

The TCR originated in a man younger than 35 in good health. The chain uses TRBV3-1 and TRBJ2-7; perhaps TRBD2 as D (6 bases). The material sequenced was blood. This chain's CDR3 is CASSQDLAVVYVQYF. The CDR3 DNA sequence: TGTGCCAGCAGCCAAGATTTAGCGGTTGTCTACGTGCAGTACTTC.